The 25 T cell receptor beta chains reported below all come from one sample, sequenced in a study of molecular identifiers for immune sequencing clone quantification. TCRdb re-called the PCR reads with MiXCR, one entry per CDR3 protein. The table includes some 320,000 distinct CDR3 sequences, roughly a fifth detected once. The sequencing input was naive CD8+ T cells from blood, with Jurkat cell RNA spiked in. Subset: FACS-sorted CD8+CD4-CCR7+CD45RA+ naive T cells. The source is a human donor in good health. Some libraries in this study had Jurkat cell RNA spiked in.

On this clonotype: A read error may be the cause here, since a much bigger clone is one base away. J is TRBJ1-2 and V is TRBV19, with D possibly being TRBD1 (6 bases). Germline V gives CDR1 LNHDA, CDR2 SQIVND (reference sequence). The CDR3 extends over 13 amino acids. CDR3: CAGSWDNGYGYTF. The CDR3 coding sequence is TGTGCCGGTAGTTGGGACAACGGATATGGCTACACCTTC.

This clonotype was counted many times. The CDR3 bases are TGTGCCAGCAGCCAAGACCCGGGGCCAACTAATGAAAAACTGTTTTTT. Residues: CASSQDPGPTNEKLFF. This rearrangement joins TRBV14 to TRBJ1-4, with D maybe TRBD1 (5 bases). Trimming left V 0 bases short and J 0 bases short, with 8 bases between. Germline V lookup: CDR1 SGHDN, CDR2 FVKESK. This CDR3 region has 16 residues.

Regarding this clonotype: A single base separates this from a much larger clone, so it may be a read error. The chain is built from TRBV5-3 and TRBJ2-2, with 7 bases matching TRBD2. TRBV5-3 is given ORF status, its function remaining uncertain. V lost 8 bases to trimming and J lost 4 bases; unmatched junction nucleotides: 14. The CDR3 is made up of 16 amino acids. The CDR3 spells CASSQVRDYLTGELFF. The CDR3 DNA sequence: TGTGCCAGCAGCCAAGTCCGGGACTACCTCACCGGGGAGCTGTTTTTT.

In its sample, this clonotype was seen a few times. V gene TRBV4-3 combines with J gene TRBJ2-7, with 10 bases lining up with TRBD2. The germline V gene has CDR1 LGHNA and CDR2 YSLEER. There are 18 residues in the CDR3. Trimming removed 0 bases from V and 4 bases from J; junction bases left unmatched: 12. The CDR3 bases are TGCGCCAGCAGCCAAGATTACTCCAGCGGGAGGGCCGTGTACGAGCAGTACTTC. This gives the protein CASSQDYSSGRAVYEQYF.

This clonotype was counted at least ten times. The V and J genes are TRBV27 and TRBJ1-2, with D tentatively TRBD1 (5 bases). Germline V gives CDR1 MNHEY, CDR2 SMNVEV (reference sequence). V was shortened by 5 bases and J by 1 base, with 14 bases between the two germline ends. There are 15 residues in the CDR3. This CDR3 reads CASSPIGGGNYGYTF. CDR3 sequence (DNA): TGTGCCAGCAGTCCAATCGGTGGGGGTAACTATGGCTACACCTTC.

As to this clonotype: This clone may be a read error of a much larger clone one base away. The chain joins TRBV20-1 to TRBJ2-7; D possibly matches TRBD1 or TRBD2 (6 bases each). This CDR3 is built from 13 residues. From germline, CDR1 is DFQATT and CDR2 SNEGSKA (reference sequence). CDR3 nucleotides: TGCAGTGTTAGAGAACGGGGGCGCTACGAGCAGTACTTC. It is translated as CSVRERGRYEQYF.

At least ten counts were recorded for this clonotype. The DNA for the CDR3 is TGTGCCACCAGTGATTCATGGACTAGCGGGAGGGAATACAATGAGCAGTTCTTC. Its protein product is CATSDSWTSGREYNEQFF. V is TRBV24-1 and J is TRBJ2-1, with 15 bases fitting TRBD2. Trimming took 2 bases from V and 4 from J; bases not matched to a gene: 5. Germline V lookup: CDR1 KGHDR, CDR2 SFDVKD. CDR3 size: 18 residues.

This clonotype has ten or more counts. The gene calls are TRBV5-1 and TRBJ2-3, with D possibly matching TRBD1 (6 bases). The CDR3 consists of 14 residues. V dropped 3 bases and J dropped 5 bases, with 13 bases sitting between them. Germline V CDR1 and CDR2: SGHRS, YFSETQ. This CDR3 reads CASSWPDSLDTQYF. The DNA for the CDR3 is TGCGCCAGCAGCTGGCCGGACAGCTTAGATACGCAGTATTTT.

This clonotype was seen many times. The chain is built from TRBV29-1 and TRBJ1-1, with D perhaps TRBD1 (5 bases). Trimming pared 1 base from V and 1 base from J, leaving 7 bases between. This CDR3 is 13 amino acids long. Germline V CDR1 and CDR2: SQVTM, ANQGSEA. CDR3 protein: CSVEVDRNTEAFF. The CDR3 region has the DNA TGCAGCGTTGAAGTAGACAGGAACACTGAAGCTTTCTTT.

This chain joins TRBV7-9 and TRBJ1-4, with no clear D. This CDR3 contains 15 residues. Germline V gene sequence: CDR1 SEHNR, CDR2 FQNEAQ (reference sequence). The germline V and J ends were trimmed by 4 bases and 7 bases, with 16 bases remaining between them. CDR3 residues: CASSSKTTSGEKLFF. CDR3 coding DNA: TGTGCCAGCAGCTCTAAAACGACAAGCGGTGAAAAACTGTTTTTT.

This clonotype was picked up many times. As DNA, the CDR3 is TGTGCCAGCAGCACCTCCCGGACCACAACAGATACGCAGTATTTT. Translation gives CASSTSRTTTDTQYF. The rearrangement uses TRBV5-4 and TRBJ2-3; no definite D call. With 4 bases removed from V and 3 bases from J, the gap between germline ends came to 15 bases. The CDR3 runs to 15 residues. Germline lookup yields CDR1 SGHNT and CDR2 YYREEE (reference sequence).

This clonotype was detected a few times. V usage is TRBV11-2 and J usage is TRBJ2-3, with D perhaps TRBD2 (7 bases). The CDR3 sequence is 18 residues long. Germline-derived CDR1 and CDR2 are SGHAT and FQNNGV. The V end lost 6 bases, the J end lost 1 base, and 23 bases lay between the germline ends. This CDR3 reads CASSQLPRGGVRTDTQYF. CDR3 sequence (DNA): TGTGCCAGCAGTCAACTACCGAGGGGGGGCGTCCGCACAGATACGCAGTATTTT.

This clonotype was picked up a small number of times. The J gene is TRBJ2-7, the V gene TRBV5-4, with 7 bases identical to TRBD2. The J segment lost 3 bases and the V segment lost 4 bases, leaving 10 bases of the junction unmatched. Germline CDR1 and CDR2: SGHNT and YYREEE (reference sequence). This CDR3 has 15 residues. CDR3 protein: CASSHVASGDYEQYF. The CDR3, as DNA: TGTGCCAGCAGCCATGTGGCTAGCGGAGACTACGAGCAGTACTTC.

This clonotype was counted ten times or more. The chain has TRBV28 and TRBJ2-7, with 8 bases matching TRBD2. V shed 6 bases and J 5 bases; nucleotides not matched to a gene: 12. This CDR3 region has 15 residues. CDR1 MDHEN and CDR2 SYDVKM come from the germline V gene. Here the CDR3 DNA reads TGTGCCAGCAGCCTCGTGACGGGAGGGCAAGACGAGCAGTACTTC. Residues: CASSLVTGGQDEQYF.

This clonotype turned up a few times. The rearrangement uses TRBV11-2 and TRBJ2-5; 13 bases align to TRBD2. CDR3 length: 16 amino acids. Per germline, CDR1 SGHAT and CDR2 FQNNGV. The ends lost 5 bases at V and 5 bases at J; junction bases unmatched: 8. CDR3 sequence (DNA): TGTGCCAGCAGCCCAGGACTAGCGGGAGTGGTGGAGACCCAGTACTTC. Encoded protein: CASSPGLAGVVETQYF.

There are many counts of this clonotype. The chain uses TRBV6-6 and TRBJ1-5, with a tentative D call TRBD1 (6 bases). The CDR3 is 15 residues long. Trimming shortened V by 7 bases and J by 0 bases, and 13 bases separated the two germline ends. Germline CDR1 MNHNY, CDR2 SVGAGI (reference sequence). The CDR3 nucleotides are TGTGCCAGCAACATCCAGGGGTTTAGCAATCAGCCCCAGCATTTT. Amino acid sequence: CASNIQGFSNQPQHF.

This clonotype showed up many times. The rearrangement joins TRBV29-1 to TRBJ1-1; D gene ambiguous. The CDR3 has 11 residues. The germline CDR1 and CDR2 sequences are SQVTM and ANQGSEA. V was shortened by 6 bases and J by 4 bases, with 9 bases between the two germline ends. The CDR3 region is CSVLDVTEAFF. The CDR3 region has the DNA TGCAGCGTCTTAGACGTCACTGAAGCTTTCTTT.

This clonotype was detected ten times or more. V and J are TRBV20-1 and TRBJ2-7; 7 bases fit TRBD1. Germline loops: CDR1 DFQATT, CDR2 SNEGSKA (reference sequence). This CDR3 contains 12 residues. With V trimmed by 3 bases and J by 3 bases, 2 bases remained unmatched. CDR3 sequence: CSASSGGYEQYF. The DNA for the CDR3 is TGCAGTGCTAGTTCAGGGGGCTACGAGCAGTACTTC.

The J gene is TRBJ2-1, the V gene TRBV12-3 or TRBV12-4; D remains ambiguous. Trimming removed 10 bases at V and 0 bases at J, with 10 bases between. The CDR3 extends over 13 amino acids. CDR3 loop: CATRLSSYNEQFF. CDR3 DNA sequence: TGTGCCACCCGCCTCAGCTCCTACAATGAGCAGTTCTTC.

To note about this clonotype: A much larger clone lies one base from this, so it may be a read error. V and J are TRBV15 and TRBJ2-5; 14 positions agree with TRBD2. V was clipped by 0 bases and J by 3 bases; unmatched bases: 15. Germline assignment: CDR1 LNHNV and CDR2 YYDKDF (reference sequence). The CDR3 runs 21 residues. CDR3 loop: CATSRESLRVPGLAGEETQYF. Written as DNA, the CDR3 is TGTGCCACCAGCAGAGAATCTCTCCGGGTCCCGGGACTAGCGGGGGAAGAGACCCAGTACTTC.

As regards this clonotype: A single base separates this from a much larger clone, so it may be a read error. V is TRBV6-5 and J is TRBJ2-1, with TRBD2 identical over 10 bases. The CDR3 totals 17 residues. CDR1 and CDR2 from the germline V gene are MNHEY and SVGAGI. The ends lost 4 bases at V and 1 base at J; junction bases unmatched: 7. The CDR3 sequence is CASSFGASGSSYNEQFF. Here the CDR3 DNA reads TGTGCCAGCAGTTTTGGGGCTAGCGGGAGTTCCTACAATGAGCAGTTCTTC.

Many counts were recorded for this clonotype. Written as DNA, the CDR3 is TGCAGCGTTACCGGGACAGAGAACACTGAAGCTTTCTTT. Protein sequence: CSVTGTENTEAFF. The V gene is TRBV29-1, the J gene TRBJ1-1; 7 bases align to TRBD1. The germline gives CDR1 SQVTM, CDR2 ANQGSEA. The trim removed 5 bases at V and 1 base at J, leaving 4 bases unmatched. This CDR3 region has 13 residues.

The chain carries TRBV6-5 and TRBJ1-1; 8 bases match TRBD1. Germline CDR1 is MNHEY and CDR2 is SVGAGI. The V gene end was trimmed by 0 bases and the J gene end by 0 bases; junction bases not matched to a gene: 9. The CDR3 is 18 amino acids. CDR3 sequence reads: CASSYSWTGHGLNTEAFF. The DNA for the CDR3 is TGTGCCAGCAGTTACTCCTGGACAGGGCACGGTTTGAACACTGAAGCTTTCTTT.

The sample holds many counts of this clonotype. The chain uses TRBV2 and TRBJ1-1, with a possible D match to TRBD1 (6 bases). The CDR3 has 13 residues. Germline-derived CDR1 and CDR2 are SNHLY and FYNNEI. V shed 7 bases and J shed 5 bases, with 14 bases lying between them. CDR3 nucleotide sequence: TGTGCCAGCAATCAGGGGACGGGGACTGAAGCTTTCTTT. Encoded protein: CASNQGTGTEAFF.

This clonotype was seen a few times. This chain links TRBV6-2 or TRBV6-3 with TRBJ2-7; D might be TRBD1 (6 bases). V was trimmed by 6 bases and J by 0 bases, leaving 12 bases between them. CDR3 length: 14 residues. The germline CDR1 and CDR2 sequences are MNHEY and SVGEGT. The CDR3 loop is CASSTTGFSYEQYF. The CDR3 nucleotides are TGTGCCAGCAGCACCACAGGGTTCTCCTACGAGCAGTACTTC.